A selection of T cell receptor beta chains follows, all from one sample in a study of memory CD4+ T cells and cytomegalovirus serostatus. Produced via immunoSEQ multiplex PCR; TCRdb's table is partial and in-frame only. The table shows more than 45,000 clones, with approximately 80% occurring only once. Material: memory CD4+ T cells from blood. The receptors here all came from an adult in good health and CMV-seronegative. Both conserved end residues are part of each CDR3. A D gene is named only where the DNA matches it firmly. Part of the rows lack a size; the others show once, few, many or a class for expanded clones.

.	TRBV11-2	.	TRBJ2-1	TGTGCCAGCAGCTTCCTAACAGGGAGCTCCTACAATGAGCAGTTCTTC	CASSFLTGSSYNEQFF
once	TRBV5-8	.	TRBJ1-2	TGTGCCAGCACCTGGGATAGCAGTAACTATGGCTACACCTTC	CASTWDSSNYGYTF
.	TRBV5-1	TRBD1	TRBJ1-4	TGCGCCAGCAGCCTACGTTGGACAGGAAGAACTAATGAAAAACTGTTTTTT	CASSLRWTGRTNEKLFF
.	TRBV11-3	.	TRBJ2-2	TGTGCCAGCAGCTTCTCCAGGAACACCGGGGAGCTGTTTTTT	CASSFSRNTGELFF
.	TRBV5-1	TRBD1	TRBJ1-2	TGCGCCAGCAGCTCATCCGGGACAGGGGGCGCTGTCTATGGCTACACCTTC	CASSSSGTGGAVYGYTF
.	TRBV15	TRBD1	TRBJ1-2	TGTGCCACCAGCAGAGACAGGGGGGACTATGGCTACACCTTC	CATSRDRGDYGYTF
.	TRBV5-1	.	TRBJ2-5	TGCGCCAGCAGCTTGGCACGGGGGTGGGGAGAGACCCAGTACTTC	CASSLARGWGETQYF
.	TRBV13	TRBD1	TRBJ2-1	TGTGCCAGCAGCCAGCTTAAATCCCCTCAGTGGGACAGGGTATACAATGAGCAGTTCTTC	CASSQLKSPQWDRVYNEQFF
.	TRBV30	.	TRBJ2-1	TGTGCCTGGAGGGGGGCAGGGGCCCTGAATGAGCAGTTCTTC	CAWRGAGALNEQFF
.	TRBV15	.	TRBJ1-4	TGTGCCACCTCTGGAGAGGCAACTAATGAAAAACTGTTTTTT	CATSGEATNEKLFF
.	TRBV7-9	.	TRBJ1-1	TGTGCCAGCAGGCAGGGTGTGGGTAAGGCTTTCTTT	CASRQGVGKAFF
.	TRBV11-2	.	TRBJ2-3	TGTGCCAGCAGCTTTGAGGAGCGGAGCACAGATACGCAGTATTTT	CASSFEERSTDTQYF
.	TRBV2	.	TRBJ2-7	TGTGCCAGCATGCGGGTCGGGTGGGGCGAGCAGTACTTC	CASMRVGWGEQYF
.	TRBV2	.	TRBJ1-4	TGTGCCAGCAGTTACAATGAGGAAACCAAACTGTTTTTT	CASSYNEETKLFF
.	TRBV19	.	TRBJ1-2	TGTGCCAGTAGTATAGATCGGTTTGGTGGCTACACCTTC	CASSIDRFGGYTF
.	TRBV30	.	TRBJ1-1	TGTGCCTGGAGTGTAGCAGGGGCGAAGGCTGAAGCTTTCTTT	CAWSVAGAKAEAFF
once	TRBV7-2	.	TRBJ1-4	TGTGCCAGCAGCTTAGGGACATTGAGCGAAAAACTGTTTTTT	CASSLGTLSEKLFF
few	TRBV5-1	TRBD1	TRBJ1-3	TGCGCCAGCAGCTGGGGACAGGGCGGCGGAAACACCATATATTTT	CASSWGQGGGNTIYF
.	TRBV20-1	.	TRBJ2-5	TGCAGTGCTAGCCAACAAGAGACCCAGTACTTC	CSASQQETQYF
few	TRBV19	.	TRBJ1-5	TGTGCCAGTAGTAGACTACAGGGAGTTAGCAATCAGCCCCAGCATTTT	CASSRLQGVSNQPQHF
.	TRBV30	TRBD2	TRBJ2-3	TGTGCCTGGAGGGGGGGGTCAGGCACGCAGTATTTT	CAWRGGSGTQYF
.	TRBV30	.	TRBJ1-3	TGTGCCTGGAGTGTCGGGTTCTTCTCTGGAAACACCATATATTTT	CAWSVGFFSGNTIYF
.	TRBV5-5	.	TRBJ1-3	TGTGCCAGCAGCGAGTTCCGAAGCTCTGGAAACACCATATATTTT	CASSEFRSSGNTIYF
.	TRBV15	.	TRBJ1-2	TGTGCCACCAGCAGAGGCACATTCTATGGCTACACCTTC	CATSRGTFYGYTF
.	TRBV18	.	TRBJ2-6	TGTGCCAGCTCACTGGTAACCCGAACTACATTGACCTCTGGGGCCAACGTCCTGACTTTC	CASSLVTRTTLTSGANVLTF
.	TRBV11-2	.	TRBJ2-3	TGTGCCAGCAGCTTAACACACACAGATACGCAGTATTTT	CASSLTHTDTQYF
.	TRBV18	.	TRBJ2-7	TGTGCCAGCTCACCGGGCGGTGGCGAGCAGTACTTC	CASSPGGGEQYF
.	TRBV18	TRBD2	TRBJ2-7	TGTGCCAGCTCACCACCGGGGCTAGCGGATTACGAGCAGTACTTC	CASSPPGLADYEQYF